The present entry profiles one T cell receptor (beta chain) with its context. This sample stems from a study of blood T cell repertoires in COVID-19. Study-wide background: Some COVID-19 samples were acute and others convalescent; all came from the United States, Italy and Spain. The cDNA or gDNA used as material had been derived from T cells, B-cell-depleted T cells, or PBMCs.

In the study's own analysis: Reference gene primer amplification gave nucleated cell count estimates. The method was immunoSEQ multiplex PCR; TCRdb's version includes in-frame clones alone and lacks a portion of them. V, J and clone size are taken as reported in that table, and D and trimming were inferred from the DNA itself. The table lists some 70,000 clones, about four fifths of them singletons, with under 6% in the top ten. Sequencing used peripheral blood. The receptor comes from a woman aged 55-69 years with acute or convalescent COVID-19.

CDR3 DNA: TGTGCCAGCAGCCAACCCCAGGGGCACGGCACTGAAGCTTTCTTT. It codes for CASSQPQGHGTEAFF. V usage is TRBV3-1 (or the pseudogene TRBV3-2) and J usage is TRBJ1-1; D is possibly TRBD1 (6 bases). V lost 2 bases, J lost 4 bases, and 14 bases lay in between. This CDR3 has 15 amino acids. CDR1 is LGHDT, CDR2 YNNKEL, per germline (reference sequence).